Described below is a single T cell receptor beta chain sequence and its context. What it recognizes is unknown. The sample belongs to a study of OX40 agonist ivuxolimab in advanced cancers. Across the study: Subjects had a mean age of about 65 years, with a range of about 23 to 79; just over 80% were male.

Sequenced by immunoSEQ multiplex PCR; TCRdb stores in-frame clones only, minus some. The sample has under 95,000 clones; around nine tenths are singletons. The CDR3 contains 13 residues. CDR1 and CDR2 (germline): MDHEN, SYDVKM. The V end was cut by 5 bases, the J end by 1 base, with 8 bases between. Points from the study as a whole: CD4+ T cells averaged fewer expanded clones than CD8+ T cells.

The receptor comes from an adult with an advanced solid tumor such as melanoma, head and neck, liver or kidney cancer. V gene TRBV28 combines with J gene TRBJ1-1; no definite D call. The source material was CD4+ or CD8+ T cells sorted from blood, sampled in a trial of the OX40 agonist ivuxolimab. In nucleotides, the CDR3 is TGTGCCAGCAGTCCACGACAGAACACTGAAGCTTTCTTT. This translates into CASSPRQNTEAFF.